This TCR beta chain was sequenced in a study of T cell responses to AZD1222 COVID-19 vaccine. The study's findings and limits: Repertoire sampling occurred only after the peak T cell response. Clonal diversity was possibly underestimated, and white British individuals and females predominated among donors. A reported finding is that nearly half of spike-specific TCRs target unmutated variant regions.

Notes on this clone: The antigen is unknown.

Method: immunoSEQ multiplex PCR; TCRdb's copy keeps in-frame clones and lacks some. The sample carries over 140,000 clones, approximately 92% recorded once. CDR3 length equals 15 residues. CDR1 is SEHNR and CDR2 is FQNEAQ in the germline V gene (reference sequence). Trimming shortened V by 7 bases and J by 0 bases, and 13 bases separated the two germline ends. Material: peripheral blood, obtained 28 days after the second AZD1222 dose. The rearrangement uses TRBV7-9 and TRBJ2-1, with D uncertain. This TCR derives from an adult who received the AZD1222 COVID-19 vaccine. The CDR3 DNA reads as TGTGCCAGCACTCCGAGCGCGAGCTCCTACAATGAGCAGTTCTTC. It codes for CASTPSASSYNEQFF.